Following are 31 T cell receptor beta chains from one sample sequenced in a study of CD8+ T cells in alopecia areata. Treatment given: oral pan-JAK inhibitor, 5-10 mg twice daily. The authors extracted RNA and reverse transcribed it into cDNA as the sequencing template. This table comes from immunoSEQ multiplex PCR, and its TCRdb copy is limited to in-frame clones, with some not included. The sample shows about 180,000 clones, around half of them seen only once. The input for sequencing was CD8+ T cells sorted from blood, taken at week 24, from a patient treated with tofacitinib. Source of these receptors: a human donor with alopecia areata.

V gene TRBV29-1 combines with J gene TRBJ1-2, with TRBD1 as a possible D gene (6 bases). Germline assignment: CDR1 SQVTM and CDR2 ANQGSEA. Trimming removed 7 bases at V and 4 bases at J, with 16 bases between. The CDR3 length is 13 residues. The CDR3: CSDYPGAGYGYTF. The CDR3 DNA reads TGCAGCGACTACCCGGGGGCTGGCTATGGCTACACCTTC.

The V and J genes are TRBV18 and TRBJ1-2; D is possibly TRBD1 (5 bases). The length of the CDR3 is 15 residues. Germline lookup yields CDR1 KGHSH and CDR2 LQKENI. V lost 3 bases and J 8 bases, leaving 19 bases between the germline ends. CDR3 DNA: TGTGCCAGCTCACCCTCGGACACGGCGGAGTGGGGCTACACCTTC. It is translated as CASSPSDTAEWGYTF.

V usage is TRBV4-3 and J usage is TRBJ2-7; 9 bases are a match to TRBD2. From germline, CDR1 is LGHNA and CDR2 YSLEER. Trimming cost V 0 bases and J 0 bases; bases outside gene matches: 6. The CDR3 extends over 17 amino acids. The CDR3 DNA sequence: TGCGCCAGCAGCCAAGATTTCAGCGGGGGGAGCTCCTACGAGCAGTACTTC. Translation gives CASSQDFSGGSSYEQYF.

The chain is built from TRBV5-1 and TRBJ1-2; tentative D call: TRBD1 (5 bases). The CDR3 is 14 residues long. CDR1 is SGHRS and CDR2 is YFSETQ in the germline V gene. V was trimmed by 0 bases and J by 6 bases, leaving 12 bases between them. The CDR3 DNA follows: TGCGCCAGCAGCTTGGTGGGCAGGGCAAATGGCTACACCTTC. Translated, it gives CASSLVGRANGYTF.

The chain has TRBV4-3 and TRBJ2-3; perhaps TRBD2 as D (5 bases). CDR1 LGHNA and CDR2 YSLEER come from the germline V gene. The V end lost 4 bases, the J end lost 3 bases, and 14 bases lay between the germline ends. The CDR3 is 15 amino acids. CDR3 residues: CASSPLLGGTDTQYF. The CDR3 nucleotides are TGCGCCAGCAGCCCCTTGTTGGGCGGGACAGATACGCAGTATTTT.

This clone was detected a few times. The chain has TRBV29-1 and TRBJ2-7, with D possibly TRBD1 on 5 matching bases. Germline V lookup: CDR1 SQVTM, CDR2 ANQGSEA. The CDR3 length is 13 residues. V was cut by 5 bases and J by 0 bases, with 11 bases left in between. CDR3 sequence reads: CSVKTTDSYEQYF. The CDR3 DNA reads TGCAGCGTTAAAACGACAGACTCCTACGAGCAGTACTTC.

The chain employs TRBV5-6 and TRBJ1-5, with 8 bases fitting TRBD1. Trimming at V came to 4 bases and at J to 4 bases, leaving 7 bases not matched to a gene. CDR3 length equals 15 residues. In germline, CDR1 is SGHDT, CDR2 YYEEEE. This chain's CDR3 is CASSPGTGRNQPQHF. As DNA, the CDR3 is TGTGCCAGCAGCCCCGGGACAGGACGTAATCAGCCCCAGCATTTT.

The sample holds a few counts of this clone. The chain couples TRBV11-2 to TRBJ2-7; 7 bases are shared with TRBD1. CDR3 length equals 15 residues. J was trimmed by 0 bases and V by 5 bases; bases with no gene match: 7. Germline V gene lookup returns CDR1 SGHAT and CDR2 FQNNGV. The CDR3 region has the DNA TGTGCCAGCAGCATCGGGACAGCCGCCTCCTACGAGCAGTACTTC. It is translated as CASSIGTAASYEQYF.

The chain carries TRBV6-6 and TRBJ1-1; TRBD1 is a possible D gene (5 bases). The CDR3 totals 14 residues. Trimming took off 1 base at V and 1 base at J, with 7 bases between the two ends. Germline V lookup: CDR1 MNHNY, CDR2 SVGAGI (reference sequence). CDR3 nucleotide sequence: TGTGCCAGCAGTTACTACGGGACGAACACTGAAGCTTTCTTT. Protein: CASSYYGTNTEAFF.

The chain is built from TRBV9 and TRBJ2-7, with a weak D call TRBD2 (7 bases). Germline V lookup: CDR1 SGDLS, CDR2 YYNGEE. This CDR3 has 14 amino acids. Trimming took off 3 bases at V and 4 bases at J, with 14 bases between the two ends. The CDR3 region is CASSGPGGAYEQYF. CDR3 nucleotides: TGTGCCAGCAGCGGCCCTGGGGGGGCATACGAGCAGTACTTC.

This clone was picked up a small number of times. The V and J genes are TRBV30 and TRBJ1-1, with a possible D match to TRBD1 (6 bases). Germline V gives CDR1 GTSNPN, CDR2 SVGIG (reference sequence). V shed 7 bases and J shed 4 bases, with 16 bases lying between them. The CDR3 runs 13 residues. This CDR3 reads CASGGGLGTEAFF. The CDR3 DNA reads as TGTGCCTCGGGCGGGGGGCTCGGCACTGAAGCTTTCTTT. The whole variable domain, remainder taken from reference TRBV30 and TRBJ1-1, is SQTIHQWPATLVQPVGSPLSLECTVEGTSNPNLYWYRQAAGRGLQLLFYSVGIGQISSEVPQNLSASRPQDRQFILSSKKLLLSDSGFYLCASGGGLGTEAFFGQGTRLTVV.

V is TRBV25-1 and J is TRBJ2-1, with a weak D call TRBD1 (6 bases). Deletions cut 1 base from V and 0 bases from J, with 10 bases between. Germline V gene data show CDR1 as MGHDK and CDR2 as SYGVNS. The CDR3 is 16 residues long. The CDR3 sequence is CASSEFRGSSYNEQFF. CDR3 in DNA: TGTGCCAGCAGTGAATTTAGGGGGAGCTCCTACAATGAGCAGTTCTTC.

As regards this clone: Other DNA sequences in the same sample also yield this CDR3. The rearrangement uses TRBV7-2 and TRBJ2-1, with unresolved D. This CDR3 comprises 14 residues. CDR1 SGHTA and CDR2 FQGNSA come from the germline V gene. Trimming removed 1 base at V and 3 bases at J, with 7 bases between. The CDR3, as DNA: TGTGCCAGCAGCTTAGGAGGCAGCTACAATGAGCAGTTCTTC. Amino acid sequence: CASSLGGSYNEQFF.

The chain carries TRBV30 and TRBJ2-1; no reliable D call. Looked up from germline, CDR1 is GTSNPN and CDR2 is SVGIG (reference sequence). V lost 2 bases, J lost 6 bases, and 8 bases lay in between. This CDR3 has 12 residues. The CDR3 region is CAWSPVGNEQFF. The CDR3 DNA follows: TGTGCCTGGAGTCCGGTAGGCAATGAGCAGTTCTTC.

The chain employs TRBV6-5 and TRBJ1-1; maybe TRBD1 (6 bases). The CDR3 runs to 14 residues. Germline V gene lookup returns CDR1 MNHEY and CDR2 SVGAGI. V lost 3 bases, J lost 5 bases, and 13 bases lay in between. The CDR3 spells CASSYNRGRTEAFF. In DNA, the CDR3 is TGTGCCAGCAGTTATAATCGGGGGCGGACTGAAGCTTTCTTT.

To note about this clone: Different DNA sequences within this sample yield the same CDR3. The V call is TRBV25-1, the J call TRBJ2-1; D not certain. Germline V CDR1 and CDR2: MGHDK, SYGVNS. The V end was cut by 1 base, the J end by 4 bases, with 5 bases between. The CDR3 has 13 residues. This chain's CDR3 is CASSESGYNEQFF. The CDR3 bases are TGTGCCAGCAGTGAATCAGGTTACAATGAGCAGTTCTTC.

The genes are TRBV13 and TRBJ2-7; the match to TRBD2 covers 13 bases. The CDR3 length is 16 residues. Germline V gene data show CDR1 as PRHDT and CDR2 as FYEKMQ (reference sequence). The J segment lost 2 bases and the V segment lost 5 bases, leaving 6 bases of the junction unmatched. The CDR3 bases are TGTGCCAGCAGCCGGACTAGCGGGGGATTAACCTACGAGCAGTACTTC. Encoded protein: CASSRTSGGLTYEQYF.

This clone has only one observation. The rearrangement joins TRBV5-6 to TRBJ2-3; 8 nucleotides match TRBD1. Germline V gene data show CDR1 as SGHDT and CDR2 as YYEEEE. Trimming took 3 bases from V and 6 from J; bases not matched to a gene: 0. The CDR3 runs to 12 residues. Here the CDR3 reads CASSWTGDTQYF. CDR3 DNA sequence: TGTGCCAGCAGCTGGACAGGGGATACGCAGTATTTT. Complete variable domain (other parts from reference TRBV5-6 and TRBJ2-3): DAGVTQSPTHLIKTRGQQVTLRCSPKSGHDTVSWYQQALGQGPQFIFQYYEEEERQRGNFPDRFSGHQFPNYSSELNVNALLLGDSALYLCASSWTGDTQYFGPGTRLTVL.

The genes are TRBV4-2 and TRBJ1-5; 8 bases align to TRBD1. CDR1 is LGHNA, CDR2 YNFKEQ, per germline. This CDR3 spans 15 amino acids. After removal of 5 bases from V and 1 base from J, the junction contained 4 bases not matched to a gene. CDR3 nucleotide sequence: TGTGCCAGCAGCACGGACAGGGTAAGCAATCAGCCCCAGCATTTT. Protein: CASSTDRVSNQPQHF.

This chain links TRBV6-5 with TRBJ2-6; D ambiguous. The V and J ends lost 6 bases and 1 base respectively, with 10 bases between them. This CDR3 has 15 amino acids. CDR1 is MNHEY, CDR2 SVGAGI, per germline. CDR3 in amino acids: CASSLRISGANVLTF. CDR3 coding DNA: TGTGCCAGCAGCCTCAGGATATCTGGGGCCAACGTCCTGACTTTC.

This clone was recorded a few times. The J gene is TRBJ2-5, the V gene TRBV6-5, with 9 bases fitting TRBD2. The V and J ends lost 6 bases and 1 base, in that order; junction bases with no gene match: 6. The CDR3 contains 15 residues. CDR1 MNHEY and CDR2 SVGAGI come from the germline V gene. The CDR3 reads CASRPGAGGQETQYF. DNA of the CDR3: TGTGCCAGCAGGCCCGGAGCGGGGGGCCAAGAGACCCAGTACTTC.

V gene TRBV6-5 combines with J gene TRBJ1-4, with D tentatively TRBD1 (5 bases). Germline V gene data show CDR1 as MNHEY and CDR2 as SVGAGI. The CDR3 spans 15 residues. V was shortened by 10 bases and J by 4 bases, with 19 bases between the two germline ends. This CDR3 reads CATLPSGGDNEKLFF. Written as DNA, the CDR3 is TGTGCCACGCTACCCTCAGGAGGGGATAATGAAAAACTGTTTTTT.

This clone has only a few counts. The chain couples TRBV2 to TRBJ2-7; 8 nucleotides agree with TRBD2. Unmatched junction bases numbered 13, after V lost 1 base and J lost 5 bases. Germline CDR1 SNHLY, CDR2 FYNNEI. The CDR3 loop spans 17 amino acids. The CDR3 reads CASSEDGGGLATDEQYF. In nucleotides, the CDR3 is TGTGCCAGCAGTGAAGATGGCGGAGGACTAGCCACTGACGAGCAGTACTTC.

CDR3: CASSLNGPQYQETQYF. The CDR3 nucleotides are TGTGCCAGCAGCTTAAATGGACCTCAGTACCAAGAGACCCAGTACTTC. The chain has TRBV7-3 and TRBJ2-5; D unclear. In germline, CDR1 is SGHTA, CDR2 FQGTGA. The CDR3 spans 16 residues. V lost 1 base, J lost 0 bases, and 12 bases lay in between.

The chain combines TRBV4-3 with TRBJ2-1; D possibly corresponds to TRBD1 (7 bases). The V end was cut by 4 bases, the J end by 5 bases, with 21 bases between. Germline CDR1 is LGHNA and CDR2 is YSLEER. CDR3 length: 17 amino acids. This CDR3 reads CASSPGGGGGAHNEQFF. The CDR3 region has the DNA TGCGCCAGCAGCCCCGGGGGTGGAGGGGGCGCGCACAATGAGCAGTTCTTC.

The chain has TRBV13 and TRBJ2-1, with TRBD2 matching over 14 bases. There are 17 residues in the CDR3. V shed 5 bases and J 7 bases; nucleotides not matched to a gene: 10. Germline-derived CDR1 and CDR2 are PRHDT and FYEKMQ (reference sequence). The CDR3 region has the DNA TGTGCCAGCAGCCCTAGTTGGACTAGCGGGGGGCAGAATGAGCAGTTCTTC. Protein sequence: CASSPSWTSGGQNEQFF.

This clone came up a few times. The chain links TRBV14 to TRBJ1-6; 7 bases fit TRBD1. Trimming removed 6 bases from V and 14 bases from J; junction bases left unmatched: 10. This CDR3 has 13 residues. CDR1 is SGHDN, CDR2 FVKESK, per germline. The CDR3 loop is CASSSGGVRTLHF. The CDR3 DNA is TGTGCCAGCAGTTCAGGGGGTGTTCGTACCCTCCACTTT.

This clone is labeled as medium-sized. CDR3 bases: TGTGCCATCAGTGAGCGGCCCATAGAGCAGTTCTTC. Its translation is CAISERPIEQFF. The chain employs TRBV10-3 and TRBJ2-1, with unresolved D. V dropped 2 bases and J dropped 10 bases, with 9 bases sitting between them. Per the germline V gene, CDR1 is ENHRY and CDR2 is SYGVKD. The CDR3 spans 12 residues.

The chain recombines TRBV7-9 with TRBJ2-3; a possible D gene is TRBD2 (5 bases). This CDR3 spans 16 amino acids. Germline V gene sequence: CDR1 SEHNR, CDR2 FQNEAQ (reference sequence). Trimming stripped 5 bases from V and 4 bases from J, with 19 bases between. This CDR3 is CASSPLALAGADTQYF. In nucleotides, the CDR3 is TGTGCCAGCAGCCCGCTGGCGTTGGCGGGCGCAGATACGCAGTATTTT.

The chain has TRBV27 and TRBJ2-3; perhaps D is TRBD1 or TRBD2 (5 bases each). Germline lookup yields CDR1 MNHEY and CDR2 SMNVEV (reference sequence). V lost 1 base to trimming and J lost 1 base, with 6 bases between them. The CDR3 totals 14 residues. This CDR3 reads CASSLWDGTDTQYF. The DNA of the CDR3 is TGTGCCAGCAGTTTATGGGACGGCACAGATACGCAGTATTTT.

The V gene is TRBV27, the J gene TRBJ1-5; 10 bases agree with TRBD1. The trim removed 3 bases at V and 4 bases at J, leaving 3 bases unmatched. The CDR3 covers 15 residues. The V gene's germline CDR1 is MNHEY and CDR2 SMNVEV (reference sequence). CDR3 DNA sequence: TGTGCCAGCAGTTTGGGGACAGGGGCTAATCAGCCCCAGCATTTT. Its protein product is CASSLGTGANQPQHF.